This TCR beta chain was identified during a study of blood T cell repertoires in COVID-19. Whole-study context: Italy, Spain and the United States were the sources of the convalescent and acute COVID-19 samples. Nucleic acid was either cDNA or gDNA, and it came from T cells, B-cell-depleted T cells, or PBMCs.

Per the original data handling: By means of reference gene primer amplification, nucleated cell counts were estimated. Produced via immunoSEQ multiplex PCR; TCRdb's table is partial and in-frame only. D and trimming were read from the DNA, whereas the V and J calls and clone size are those reported in that table. The sample contains about 220,000 clones, around 80% of which appear only once. Unmatched junction bases numbered 6, after V lost 4 bases and J lost 0 bases. The CDR3 covers 14 residues. CDR1 GTSNPN and CDR2 SVGIG come from the germline V gene (reference sequence). The sample holds a few counts of this clone.

The chain has TRBV30 and TRBJ2-7; 7 bases line up with TRBD1. What was sequenced was peripheral blood. The sequence derives from a human donor in a cohort sampled during active COVID-19. In DNA form, the CDR3 reads TGTGCCTGGACCCGGGACAGCTACTCCTACGAGCAGTACTTC. This translates into CAWTRDSYSYEQYF.